This TCR beta chain was sequenced in a study of chemoradiotherapy in HPV16-positive cancers. Study as a whole: A couple of HPV16-positive patients' cells yielded candidate HPV-specific clones and common motifs. Findings of the study overall: The functional HPV-specific definition rests on just a couple of HPV16-positive patients. Candidate HPV-specific clones and E7-related TCR motifs grew in tumor during treatment. HPV-responsive T-cell expansion during chemoradiotherapy was linked to improved recurrence-free survival in HPV16-positive patients.

Data came from immunoSEQ multiplex PCR; TCRdb stores just in-frame clones and leaves some out. The sample carries about 35,000 clones, around 80% recorded once. Trimming took 5 bases from V and 0 from J, leaving 10 bases between them. CDR3 size: 15 residues. The germline V gene encodes CDR1 SGHNT and CDR2 YENEEA. This clone appeared a single time. Its cognate antigen is unknown. The receptor's source is a human donor with HPV-associated anogenital cancer. The J gene is TRBJ2-2, the V gene TRBV11-3; TRBD2 might be the D (6 bases). The material was blood, obtained from a patient who underwent chemoradiotherapy. The CDR3 protein is CASSLGEANTGELFF. CDR3 DNA sequence: TGTGCCAGCAGCCTTGGGGAGGCGAACACCGGGGAGCTGTTTTTT.